Below, 12 T cell receptor beta chains from the same sample are listed, as sequenced in a study of T cell responses to AZD1222 COVID-19 vaccine. The table came from immunoSEQ multiplex PCR; TCRdb's copy has only in-frame clones and leaves some out. The sample includes roughly 140,000 clones, about 90% of them seen just once. This specimen was peripheral blood, taken 28 days after the second AZD1222 dose. The receptors stem from an adult who received the AZD1222 COVID-19 vaccine.

The chain couples TRBV30 to TRBJ1-3; D perhaps matches TRBD1 (5 bases). V was clipped by 5 bases and J by 0 bases, with 14 bases between them. Germline CDR1 and CDR2: GTSNPN and SVGIG (reference sequence). This CDR3 is built from 15 residues. This CDR3 is CAWGDQAHSGNTIYF. The CDR3 region has the DNA TGTGCCTGGGGGGACCAGGCCCACTCTGGAAACACCATATATTTT.

This chain links TRBV12-5 with TRBJ1-2; no firm D call. The germline V gene has CDR1 LGHNT and CDR2 FRNRAP. The CDR3 has 14 residues. V lost 3 bases and J lost 11, with 19 bases in between. CDR3 residues: CASGLRADGVGYTF. Written as DNA, the CDR3 is TGTGCTAGTGGTTTACGTGCGGATGGGGTTGGATACACCTTC.

The CDR3 region has the DNA TGTGCAGCGCTGACAGGCCTGCAGCAGCCCCAGCATTTT. Its translation is CAALTGLQQPQHF. The chain recombines TRBV27 with TRBJ1-5; D possibly corresponds to TRBD1 (6 bases). Germline assignment: CDR1 MNHEY and CDR2 SMNVEV (reference sequence). The CDR3 covers 13 residues.

The genes are TRBV7-9 and TRBJ1-5; D is uncertain. CDR3 length: 13 residues. Between the trimmed V and J ends, which lost 8 bases and 2 bases, there was a span of 10 bases. The V gene's germline CDR1 is SEHNR and CDR2 FQNEAQ (reference sequence). The CDR3 DNA reads TGTGCCAGCGGTCTTGGGGGCAATCAGCCCCAGCATTTT. This translates into CASGLGGNQPQHF.

This clone was picked up one time. The chain links TRBV21-1 to TRBJ1-1. TRBV21-1 is recorded as a pseudogene. The CDR3 is made up of 13 amino acids. CDR3 protein: CASSKAGGTEAFF. The CDR3 DNA sequence: TGTGCCAGCAGCAAAGCGGGGGGCACTGAAGCTTTCTTT.

The gene calls are TRBV13 and TRBJ2-1; the D gene is possibly TRBD2 (5 bases). V was cut by 5 bases and J by 10 bases, with 18 bases left in between. In germline, CDR1 is PRHDT, CDR2 FYEKMQ (reference sequence). The CDR3 extends over 14 amino acids. CDR3 loop: CASSLRGSLGEQFF. CDR3 sequence (DNA): TGTGCCAGCAGCCTCCGTGGGAGCTTAGGAGAGCAGTTCTTC.

The chain combines TRBV7-2 with TRBJ2-6, with D tentatively TRBD1 (6 bases). Germline V CDR1 and CDR2: SGHTA, FQGNSA. V was pared by 5 bases and J by 2 bases, with 10 bases between. CDR3 size: 15 residues. The CDR3 spells CASSGYRAGANVLTF. As DNA, the CDR3 is TGTGCCAGCAGCGGGTACAGGGCTGGGGCCAACGTCCTGACTTTC.

The V gene is TRBV3-1 (or the pseudogene TRBV3-2), the J gene TRBJ1-2; D not certain. The CDR3 is 15 residues long. V lost 0 bases to trimming and J lost 8 bases, with 16 bases between them. Per germline, CDR1 LGHDT and CDR2 YNNKEL (reference sequence). Written as DNA, the CDR3 is TGTGCCAGCAGCCAAGAAAGCTTAACCGGCAAGGGCTACACCTTC. Its translation is CASSQESLTGKGYTF.

The genes are TRBV9 and TRBJ2-2, with D uncertain. The ends were cut back, 2 bases at V and 4 bases at J, with 6 bases in the middle. Germline CDR1 is SGDLS and CDR2 is YYNGEE. The length of the CDR3 is 13 residues. DNA for the CDR3: TGTGCCAGCAGCGTTGGCCCCACCGGGGAGCTGTTTTTT. It specifies CASSVGPTGELFF.

The gene calls are TRBV29-1 and TRBJ2-1; 10 nucleotides match TRBD2. The CDR3 length is 14 residues. The V gene end was trimmed by 8 bases and the J gene end by 4 bases; junction bases not matched to a gene: 8. In germline, CDR1 is SQVTM, CDR2 ANQGSEA. The DNA of the CDR3 is TGCAGCTGTCGTCGAGCGGGAGGGTACAATGAGCAGTTCTTC. This codes for CSCRRAGGYNEQFF.

The gene calls are TRBV3-1 (or the pseudogene TRBV3-2) and TRBJ2-6; the D is unclear. The CDR3 consists of 15 residues. Trimming left V 1 base short and J 1 base short, with 5 bases between. CDR1 and CDR2 from the germline V gene are LGHDT and YNNKEL (reference sequence). Written as DNA, the CDR3 is TGTGCCAGCAGCCAAGGGGTGTCTGGGGCCAACGTCCTGACTTTC. Translated: CASSQGVSGANVLTF.

The chain is built from TRBV29-1 and TRBJ1-5, with TRBD1 as a possible D gene (5 bases). This CDR3 comprises 12 residues. Trimming took 6 bases from V and 1 from J, leaving 7 bases between them. CDR1 is SQVTM, CDR2 ANQGSEA, per germline. The CDR3 sequence: CSVGDSNQPQHF. The CDR3 bases are TGCAGCGTCGGGGACAGCAATCAGCCCCAGCATTTT.